This TCR beta chain was recovered during a study of CD8+CD57+ T cells in acquired aplastic anemia. CDR3 and TCR beta VDJ profiling relied on genomic DNA as the template. TCRdb reprocessed the reads with MiXCR, giving one entry per CDR3 protein. The table records approximately 99,000 distinct CDR3 sequences, approximately 49% of them present only once. The CDR3 is 14 amino acids. Trimming cost V 4 bases and J 1 base; bases outside gene matches: 3. Per the germline V gene, CDR1 is SNHLY and CDR2 is FYNNEI. The source is a human donor in good health, serving as a control. The chain uses TRBV2 and TRBJ1-1; 7 bases line up with TRBD1. The sample taken for sequencing was sorted CD4+, CD8+, or CD8+CD57+ T cells (not recorded which) from PBMCs. The CDR3 protein is CASSGDSSNTEAFF. The CDR3 nucleotides read TGTGCCAGCAGTGGGGACAGTTCGAACACTGAAGCTTTCTTT.